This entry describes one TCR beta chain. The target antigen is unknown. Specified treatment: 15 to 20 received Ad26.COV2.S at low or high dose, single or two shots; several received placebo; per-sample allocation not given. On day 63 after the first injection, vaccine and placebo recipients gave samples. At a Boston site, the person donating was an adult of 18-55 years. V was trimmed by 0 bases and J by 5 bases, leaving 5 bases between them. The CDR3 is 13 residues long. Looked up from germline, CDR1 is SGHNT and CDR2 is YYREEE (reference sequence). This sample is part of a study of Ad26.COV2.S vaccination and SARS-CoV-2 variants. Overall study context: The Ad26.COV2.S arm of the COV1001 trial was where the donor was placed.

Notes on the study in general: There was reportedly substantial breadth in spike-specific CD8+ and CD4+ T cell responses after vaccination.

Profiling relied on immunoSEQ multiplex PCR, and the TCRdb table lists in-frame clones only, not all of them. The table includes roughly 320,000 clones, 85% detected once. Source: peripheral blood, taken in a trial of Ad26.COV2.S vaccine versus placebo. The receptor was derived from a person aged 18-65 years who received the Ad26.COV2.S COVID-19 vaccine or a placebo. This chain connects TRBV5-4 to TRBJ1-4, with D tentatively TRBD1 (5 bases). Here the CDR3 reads CASSLGTNEKLFF. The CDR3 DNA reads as TGTGCCAGCAGCTTGGGGACAAATGAAAAACTGTTTTTT.